A selection of T cell receptor beta chains follows, all from one sample in a study of blood T cells in healthy people across ages. TCRdb re-called the 5' RACE reads with MiXCR, one entry per CDR3 protein. This table has over a million distinct CDR3 sequences, almost 25% appearing once. These same data were also listed under a study on T cells of mothers and their children.

Material: blood. Receptors were obtained from a girl aged 2 to 10 in good health. CDR3s include the opening cysteine and the closing phenylalanine or tryptophan. Fields, in order: clone size, J gene, D gene, V gene, CDR3 protein, CDR3 DNA. The D gene is left open where the match is weak. Where a row states a size, it is once, few, many or the class of an expanded clone; other rows omit it.

clone_size: few
j_call: TRBJ2-6
d_call: -
v_call: TRBV12-3/TRBV12-4
cdr3_aa: CASRLEGLQANVLTF
cdr3_nt: TGTGCCAGCAGGCTCGAAGGCTTACAGGCCAACGTCCTGACTTTC

clone_size: -
j_call: TRBJ2-1
d_call: -
v_call: TRBV11-1
cdr3_aa: CASSRGSETNEQFF
cdr3_nt: TGTGCCAGCAGCCGCGGATCAGAAACCAATGAGCAGTTCTTC

clone_size: few
j_call: TRBJ1-5
d_call: -
v_call: TRBV28
cdr3_aa: CASSLTQGLLTNQPQHF
cdr3_nt: TGTGCCAGCAGTTTAACACAGGGTCTACTAACTAATCAGCCCCAGCATTTT

clone_size: few
j_call: TRBJ2-5
d_call: -
v_call: TRBV7-7
cdr3_aa: CASSPNSGLSQETQYF
cdr3_nt: TGTGCTAGCAGCCCCAATTCGGGGCTTTCCCAAGAGACCCAGTACTTC

clone_size: few
j_call: TRBJ2-3
d_call: -
v_call: TRBV11-2
cdr3_aa: CASSHRSPNTDTQYF
cdr3_nt: TGTGCCAGCAGCCACCGCTCCCCTAACACAGATACGCAGTATTTT

clone_size: -
j_call: TRBJ2-4
d_call: TRBD1
v_call: TRBV20-1
cdr3_aa: CSAPGQGENIQYF
cdr3_nt: TGCAGTGCGCCTGGACAGGGCGAAAACATTCAGTACTTC

clone_size: few
j_call: TRBJ2-6
d_call: TRBD1
v_call: TRBV12-3/TRBV12-4
cdr3_aa: CASKADRVRSGANVLTF
cdr3_nt: TGTGCCAGCAAGGCCGACAGGGTCCGCTCTGGGGCCAACGTCCTGACTTTC

clone_size: -
j_call: TRBJ2-5
d_call: TRBD2
v_call: TRBV7-2
cdr3_aa: CASSLASTGGPRLYF
cdr3_nt: TGTGCCAGCAGCTTAGCTTCTACGGGGGGACCTAGGTTGTACTTC

clone_size: -
j_call: TRBJ2-1
d_call: TRBD2
v_call: TRBV27
cdr3_aa: CASSLSGLADEQFF
cdr3_nt: TGTGCCAGCAGTTTATCGGGACTAGCCGATGAGCAGTTCTTC

clone_size: few
j_call: TRBJ1-2
d_call: -
v_call: TRBV7-8
cdr3_aa: CASTKNREVLPKGGYTF
cdr3_nt: TGTGCCAGCACCAAAAACAGGGAGGTCTTACCAAAAGGTGGCTACACCTTC

clone_size: many
j_call: TRBJ2-7
d_call: -
v_call: TRBV7-2
cdr3_aa: CASSLTGSTSYEQYF
cdr3_nt: TGTGCCAGCAGCTTAACCGGGTCCACCTCCTACGAGCAGTACTTC

clone_size: -
j_call: TRBJ2-5
d_call: -
v_call: TRBV28
cdr3_aa: CASSLSAGRGTQYF
cdr3_nt: TGTGCCAGCAGTTTATCGGCCGGCCGCGGGACCCAGTACTTC

clone_size: few
j_call: TRBJ2-1
d_call: -
v_call: TRBV20-1
cdr3_aa: CSARTNEQFF
cdr3_nt: TGCAGTGCTAGAACCAATGAGCAGTTCTTC

clone_size: few
j_call: TRBJ2-5
d_call: -
v_call: TRBV6-5
cdr3_aa: CASSYARGETQYF
cdr3_nt: TGTGCCAGCAGTTACGCTAGAGGGGAGACCCAGTACTTC

clone_size: -
j_call: TRBJ2-5
d_call: TRBD2
v_call: TRBV20-1
cdr3_aa: CSASGGGLGETQYF
cdr3_nt: TGCAGTGCTAGCGGGGGGGGACTGGGAGAGACCCAGTACTTC

clone_size: -
j_call: TRBJ2-1
d_call: TRBD2
v_call: TRBV9
cdr3_aa: CASSVRAGGPSEQFF
cdr3_nt: TGTGCCAGCAGCGTAAGAGCGGGAGGACCCAGTGAGCAGTTCTTC

clone_size: -
j_call: TRBJ1-1
d_call: -
v_call: TRBV7-6
cdr3_aa: CASSSEVSGGTEAFF
cdr3_nt: TGTGCCAGCAGCTCCGAGGTTTCTGGGGGCACTGAAGCTTTCTTT

clone_size: -
j_call: TRBJ2-2
d_call: -
v_call: TRBV20-1
cdr3_aa: CSARAPNAGELFF
cdr3_nt: TGCAGTGCTAGAGCCCCTAACGCCGGGGAGCTGTTTTTT

clone_size: -
j_call: TRBJ2-4
d_call: TRBD2
v_call: TRBV6-5
cdr3_aa: CASSSHPGRAGGLAKNIQYF
cdr3_nt: TGTGCCAGCAGTTCTCACCCCGGGAGGGCCGGGGGGCTAGCCAAAAACATTCAGTACTTC

clone_size: few
j_call: TRBJ2-7
d_call: -
v_call: TRBV12-3/TRBV12-4
cdr3_aa: CASSLNPGLGEQYF
cdr3_nt: TGTGCCAGCAGTTTAAACCCAGGACTGGGCGAGCAGTACTTC

clone_size: few
j_call: TRBJ2-3
d_call: -
v_call: TRBV4-1
cdr3_aa: CASSQERSLDTQYF
cdr3_nt: TGCGCCAGCAGCCAAGAAAGGAGTCTAGATACGCAGTATTTT

clone_size: -
j_call: TRBJ1-1
d_call: -
v_call: TRBV9
cdr3_aa: CASSVEGGPFNTEAFF
cdr3_nt: TGTGCCAGCAGCGTAGAGGGAGGGCCTTTTAACACTGAAGCTTTCTTT

clone_size: -
j_call: TRBJ1-2
d_call: -
v_call: TRBV9
cdr3_aa: CASSPRTPFVHGYTF
cdr3_nt: TGTGCCAGCAGCCCAAGGACCCCCTTCGTCCATGGCTACACCTTC

clone_size: few
j_call: TRBJ2-1
d_call: -
v_call: TRBV20-1
cdr3_aa: CSARDLGFHNEQFF
cdr3_nt: TGCAGTGCTCGGGACTTGGGGTTTCACAATGAGCAGTTCTTC